This is a list of T cell receptor beta chains from one sample in a study of T cell responses to AZD1222 COVID-19 vaccine. Profiling relied on immunoSEQ multiplex PCR, and the TCRdb table lists in-frame clones only, not all of them. This table has almost 70,000 clones, under 90% appearing once. Material: peripheral blood, obtained 28 days after the second AZD1222 dose. Source of these receptors: an adult who received the AZD1222 COVID-19 vaccine. CDR3s include the opening cysteine and the closing phenylalanine or tryptophan. Each record gives: V gene, D gene, clone size, J gene, CDR3 protein, CDR3 DNA. D genes are given only for firm matches. Clone size appears in some rows only: once, few, many, or a class for an expanded clone.

TRBV19	TRBD1	few	TRBJ1-1	CASTNGQANTNTEAFF	TGTGCCAGTACAAATGGACAGGCGAACACAAACACTGAAGCTTTCTTT
TRBV4-1	-	medium-sized	TRBJ2-3	CASSYPRGGTRDTQYF	TGCGCCAGCAGCTACCCGCGGGGTGGGACAAGGGATACGCAGTATTTT
TRBV10-3	TRBD1	-	TRBJ1-5	CATKPGQGNQPQHF	TGTGCCACCAAGCCTGGACAGGGCAATCAGCCCCAGCATTTT
TRBV7-8	TRBD2	-	TRBJ2-1	CASIPVGVAGGHYNEQFF	TGTGCCAGCATCCCCGTCGGCGTGGCGGGGGGGCATTACAATGAGCAGTTCTTC
TRBV12-2	-	-	TRBJ2-5	CASRLTSTGGETTQYF	TGTGCAAGTCGCTTGACGTCAACGGGGGGGGAGACTACCCAGTACTTC
TRBV4-3	-	-	TRBJ1-6	CASSQEGGPPLHF	TGCGCCAGCAGCCAAGAAGGAGGGCCACCCCTCCACTTT
TRBV9	-	-	TRBJ2-7	CASSPRVNFYEQYF	TGTGCCAGCAGCCCTCGGGTTAACTTCTACGAGCAGTACTTC
TRBV7-6	TRBD2	-	TRBJ2-2	CASSLRTGGGVNTGELFF	TGTGCCAGCAGCTTAAGGACGGGCGGGGGAGTGAACACCGGGGAGCTGTTTTTT
TRBV5-1	-	-	TRBJ2-2	CASSPGQNTGELFF	TGCGCCAGCAGCCCTGGACAGAACACCGGGGAGCTGTTTTTT
TRBV19	TRBD2	-	TRBJ2-7	CASSASGGPGEQYF	TGTGCCAGTAGTGCTAGCGGGGGGCCGGGTGAGCAGTACTTC